This is a list of T cell receptor beta chains from one sample in a study of blood T cell repertoires in COVID-19. Profiled with immunoSEQ multiplex PCR; TCRdb holds only in-frame clones, not every one. This table has roughly 290,000 clones, approximately 83% appearing once. Sequencing input: PBMCs or T cells enriched from blood (not recorded which). These TCRs come from a woman under 40 who had recovered from COVID-19. CDR3s include the opening cysteine and the closing phenylalanine or tryptophan. Fields, in order: J gene, D gene, clone size, V gene, CDR3 DNA, CDR3 protein. The D gene is left open where the match is weak. Size is stated for part of the rows, as once, few or many counts, or as a class when the clone is expanded.

>TRBJ2-7|TRBD2|.|TRBV11-3
TGTGCCAGCAGCTTAGCTCCCGAGCGGGAAAACAACGAGCAGTACTTC
CASSLAPERENNEQYF
>TRBJ2-5|.|few|TRBV6-1
TGTGCCAGCAGTGAAGCTGTTATGGGGGCGGCCGTACAAGAGACCCAGTACTTC
CASSEAVMGAAVQETQYF
>TRBJ2-2|.|.|TRBV10-3
TGTGCCATCAGTGGAGCTGTCGGGACTCAGAGGACCGGGGAGCTGTTTTTT
CAISGAVGTQRTGELFF
>TRBJ2-2|.|.|TRBV28
TGTGCCAGCAAGTGGGGTCTTACGACAGGCCAACCCGGGGAGCTGTTTTTT
CASKWGLTTGQPGELFF
>TRBJ2-3|.|.|TRBV7-2
TGTGCCAGCAGCTTACGGACAGATACGCAGTATTTT
CASSLRTDTQYF
>TRBJ1-1|.|.|TRBV2
TGTGCCAGAATAAAGGAGATGAACACTGAAGCTTTCTTT
CARIKEMNTEAFF
>TRBJ2-2|.|.|TRBV7-9
TGTGCCAGCAGCTTACGGGCTAGGGGAAAGAACACCGGGGAGCTGTTTTTT
CASSLRARGKNTGELFF
>TRBJ2-7|.|.|TRBV9
TGTGCCAGCAGCGTAGAGGCAGTTAGCTTCTACGAGCAGTACTTC
CASSVEAVSFYEQYF
>TRBJ2-3|TRBD2|few|TRBV24-1
TGTGCCACCAGTGAACCCGCCAGCGGGGGGGCGTTGGATACGCAGTATTTT
CATSEPASGGALDTQYF
>TRBJ2-7|.|.|TRBV19
TGTGCCAGTAGTATAGCTAGCAGGAGCCGGGGGTCTACCTACGAGCAGTACTTC
CASSIASRSRGSTYEQYF
>TRBJ1-5|.|.|TRBV28
TGTGCCAGCAGTTCCCGGGACACTTCCTTTTGGGATCAGCCCCAGCATTTT
CASSSRDTSFWDQPQHF
>TRBJ1-4|.|.|TRBV30
TGTGCCTGGACCCCGCTGGGCCGAGCAACTAATGAAAAACTGTTTTTT
CAWTPLGRATNEKLFF
>TRBJ1-1|.|few|TRBV28
TGTGCCAGCAGCCGAGGCGGGTTGCAAACTGAAGCTTTCTTT
CASSRGGLQTEAFF
>TRBJ2-2|.|.|TRBV3-1/TRBV3-2
TGTGCCAGCAGCCGGGGGCAGAACACCGGGGAGCTGTTTTTT
CASSRGQNTGELFF
>TRBJ1-1|TRBD1|.|TRBV5-4
TGTGCCAGCAGCTTAGCGAGACAGGGGGGACGAGCTTTCTTT
CASSLARQGGRAFF
>TRBJ2-2|TRBD1|.|TRBV24-1
TGTGCCACCAGGGGACAGGGAGGGGACACCGGGGAGCTGTTTTTT
CATRGQGGDTGELFF
>TRBJ1-6|TRBD1|.|TRBV18
TGTGCCAGCTCACCACCGGGACAGAATTCACCCCTCCACTTT
CASSPPGQNSPLHF
>TRBJ1-5|TRBD1|.|TRBV2
TGTGCCAGCAGATCCCCGGGACAGGGAACCCATCAGCCCCAGCATTTT
CASRSPGQGTHQPQHF
>TRBJ2-7|.|.|TRBV24-1
TGTGCCACCAGTAGCGAAGTGGTGAAGGTGTACGAGCAGTACTTC
CATSSEVVKVYEQYF
>TRBJ2-3|.|.|TRBV30
TGTGCCTGGACCTACGACGGGGTCTTGAGCACAGATACGCAGTATTTT
CAWTYDGVLSTDTQYF
>TRBJ1-2|.|.|TRBV5-1
TGCGCCAGCAGCTTGGAATTTAGCCGGGTGGACTATGGCTACACCTTC
CASSLEFSRVDYGYTF
>TRBJ2-7|TRBD1|.|TRBV2
TGTGCCAGCAGCCCCGGGACAGACCTCTACGAGCAGTACTTC
CASSPGTDLYEQYF
>TRBJ1-6|TRBD1|.|TRBV2
TGTGCCAGCAGTTCTGACAGGGTCCGCTCACCCCTCCACTTT
CASSSDRVRSPLHF
>TRBJ2-7|TRBD1|.|TRBV12-3/TRBV12-4
TGTGCCAGCACATACGACAGGGGGTACGAGCAGTACTTC
CASTYDRGYEQYF
>TRBJ2-7|TRBD1|.|TRBV12-3/TRBV12-4
TGTGCCAGCAGTTTTGACAGGGGGTACGAGCAGTACTTC
CASSFDRGYEQYF
>TRBJ1-4|.|.|TRBV28
TGTGCCAGCAGTTCTTCCTGGACACGAACTAATGAAAAACTGTTTTTT
CASSSSWTRTNEKLFF
>TRBJ2-7|TRBD1|.|TRBV27
TGTGCCAGCAGTTTACGGGACAGGAGTTACGAGCAGTACTTC
CASSLRDRSYEQYF
>TRBJ2-1|.|.|TRBV9
TGTGCCAGCGGAGGGGTCAGCTCCTACAATGAGCAGTTCTTC
CASGGVSSYNEQFF
>TRBJ2-7|.|.|TRBV24-1
TGTGCCACCAGTGATTTACCAGGGGACGAGCAGTACTTC
CATSDLPGDEQYF
>TRBJ1-5|TRBD1|.|TRBV5-1
TGCGCCAGCAGCTTGGGCGACAGGGAGAATCAGCCCCAGCATTTT
CASSLGDRENQPQHF
>TRBJ1-1|.|.|TRBV4-2
TGTGCCAGCAGCCAACCCCAGGGGCAGGCTGAAGCTTTCTTT
CASSQPQGQAEAFF
>TRBJ1-2|TRBD1|.|TRBV28
TGTGCCAGCAGCGATCATCTCGGACAGGGCGGTGGCTACACCTTC
CASSDHLGQGGGYTF
>TRBJ1-1|TRBD1|.|TRBV29-1
TGCAGCGTTGATGGGACAGGGGGCTTTAGGACTGAAGCTTTCTTT
CSVDGTGGFRTEAFF
>TRBJ2-1|.|.|TRBV7-2
TGTGCCAGCAGCCTACCCGGGTCCTACAATGAGCAGTTCTTC
CASSLPGSYNEQFF
>TRBJ2-7|TRBD1|.|TRBV12-3/TRBV12-4
TGTGCCAGCAGTTTAAAAGAAGGGACAGGGCTGTACTTC
CASSLKEGTGLYF
>TRBJ1-6|TRBD1|.|TRBV3-1/TRBV3-2
TGTGCCAGCAGCTACCTTTATCAGGGGACAGGTTACTCACCCCTCCACTTT
CASSYLYQGTGYSPLHF
>TRBJ1-1|TRBD1|.|TRBV7-2
TGTGCCAGCAGCCCAACGGACAGGGGGAGGACTGAAGCTTTCTTT
CASSPTDRGRTEAFF
>TRBJ1-2|.|.|TRBV19
TGTGCCAGTAGCCCGGGACTCCCTACCTATGGCTACACCTTC
CASSPGLPTYGYTF
>TRBJ1-4|TRBD1|.|TRBV5-1
TGCGCCAGCAGCCCTGGGGACAGGGCAACTAATGAAAAACTGTTTTTT
CASSPGDRATNEKLFF
>TRBJ1-4|TRBD1|.|TRBV7-9
TGTGCCAGCAGCCCGGACAGGGGGCGTATTGAAAAACTGTTTTTT
CASSPDRGRIEKLFF
>TRBJ2-2|TRBD2|.|TRBV27
TGTGCCAGCAGTTCGGGACTAGCGGGGGTTGAGCTGTTTTTT
CASSSGLAGVELFF
>TRBJ2-7|.|.|TRBV28
TGTGCCAGCAGTTCTAGGTGGGTAAGAATCACCTACGAGCAGTACTTC
CASSSRWVRITYEQYF
>TRBJ1-2|.|.|TRBV20-1
TGCAGTGCTAGAGAAGGAGTGGGCTACACCTTC
CSAREGVGYTF